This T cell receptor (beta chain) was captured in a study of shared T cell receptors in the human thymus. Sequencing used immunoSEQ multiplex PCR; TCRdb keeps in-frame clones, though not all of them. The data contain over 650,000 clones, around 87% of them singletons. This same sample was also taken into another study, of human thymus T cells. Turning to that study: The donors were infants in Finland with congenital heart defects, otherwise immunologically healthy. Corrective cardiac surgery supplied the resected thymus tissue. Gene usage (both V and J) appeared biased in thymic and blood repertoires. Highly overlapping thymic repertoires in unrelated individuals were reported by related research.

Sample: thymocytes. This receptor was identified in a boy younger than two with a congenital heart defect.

Here the CDR3 DNA reads TGTGCCAGCAGTTTATGCGATCGAGGGAGTAGCGGGAGAGCCACAGATACGCAGTATTTT. Its protein product is CASSLCDRGSSGRATDTQYF. The chain recombines TRBV28 with TRBJ2-3, with TRBD2 identical over 9 bases. CDR3 length equals 20 residues. V lost 0 bases to trimming and J lost 2 bases; unmatched junction nucleotides: 15. From germline, CDR1 is MDHEN and CDR2 SYDVKM. The entire variable domain, with the rest obtained from reference TRBV28 and TRBJ2-3, is as follows: DVKVTQSSRYLVKRTGEKVFLECVQDMDHENMFWYRQDPGLGLRLIYFSYDVKMKEKGDIPEGYSVSREKKERFSLILESASTNQTSMYLCASSLCDRGSSGRATDTQYFGPGTRLTVL.